The clone carrying this T cell receptor beta chain was seen only a few times. No antigen is known for it. This entry comes from a study of blood T cells in healthy people across ages. A J-beta primer mix and a sample-barcoded 5' primer were used in a second PCR of roughly 6 to 11 cycles. Tags on each cDNA molecule came from a template-switch adaptor with 12 random nucleotides. CDR3-containing paired-end reads numbered at least 2.5 million in each sample. TCRdb re-analysed the 5' RACE reads in MiXCR, keeping a single row per CDR3 protein. The sample carries 1.5 million or so distinct CDR3 sequences, approximately 43% recorded once. V shed 7 bases, J shed 0 bases, and the junction held 9 bases outside the gene matches. CDR3 size: 16 residues. Findings and caveats of the study: It was held that the diversity estimates obtained from one million T cells were underestimates.

The chain is built from TRBV12-3 or TRBV12-4 and TRBJ2-1, with TRBD2 matching 7 bases. The sequencing input was blood. The sequence was collected from a woman aged 18-35 years in good health. Here the CDR3 DNA reads TGTGCCAGCAAACGGGGACTAAGGTCCTCCTACAATGAGCAGTTCTTC. Protein product: CASKRGLRSSYNEQFF.